This entry lists 16 T cell receptor beta chains sequenced from one sample in a study of OX40 agonist ivuxolimab in advanced cancers. Sequenced by immunoSEQ multiplex PCR; TCRdb stores in-frame clones only, minus some. This table holds 15,000 to 20,000 clones, roughly 87% found once. The sample consisted of CD4+ or CD8+ T cells sorted from blood, taken in a trial of the OX40 agonist ivuxolimab. These TCRs come from an adult with an advanced solid tumor such as melanoma, head and neck, liver or kidney cancer.

This clone was observed a single time. The genes are TRBV27 and TRBJ1-1; tentative D call: TRBD1 (6 bases). The CDR3 contains 14 residues. Germline V gene sequence: CDR1 MNHEY, CDR2 SMNVEV (reference sequence). V was trimmed by 0 bases and J by 4 bases, leaving 9 bases between them. CDR3 loop: CASSLSQGSTEAFF. The CDR3 DNA follows: TGTGCCAGCAGTTTATCACAGGGTAGCACTGAAGCTTTCTTT.

The V gene is TRBV10-3, the J gene TRBJ1-2; D remains ambiguous. Germline V gene sequence: CDR1 ENHRY, CDR2 SYGVKD. The germline V and J ends were trimmed by 2 bases and 6 bases, with 10 bases remaining between them. The CDR3 contains 13 residues. CDR3 in DNA: TGTGCCATCAGTGAGGGGAATCTGGATGGCTACACCTTC. Translating it yields CAISEGNLDGYTF.

The rearrangement links TRBV6-5 to TRBJ2-3, with TRBD2 matching over 9 bases. V shed 2 bases and J 5 bases; nucleotides not matched to a gene: 8. This CDR3 is 16 amino acids long. Germline V gene sequence: CDR1 MNHEY, CDR2 SVGAGI. The CDR3 DNA reads as TGTGCCAGCAGTTACGCCGCGGGGGGGCCTGAAGATACGCAGTATTTT. It is translated as CASSYAAGGPEDTQYF.

J is TRBJ2-7 and V is TRBV5-1, with 8 nucleotides matching TRBD1. The CDR3 sequence is 15 residues long. Germline V gene lookup returns CDR1 SGHRS and CDR2 YFSETQ. J lost 0 bases, V lost 5 bases, and 7 bases had no gene match. The CDR3 DNA reads as TGCGCCAGCAGTTCCGACAGGGGCCGCTCCTACGAGCAGTACTTC. Translating gives CASSSDRGRSYEQYF.

This chain links TRBV6-5 with TRBJ2-2, with a tentative D call TRBD1 (6 bases). The germline V and J ends were trimmed by 8 bases and 4 bases, with 11 bases remaining between them. The CDR3 sequence is 13 residues long. Germline V gives CDR1 MNHEY, CDR2 SVGAGI. CDR3 amino acids: CASATGPTGELFF. The CDR3 DNA sequence: TGTGCCAGCGCCACAGGGCCCACCGGGGAGCTGTTTTTT.

Only one count was recorded for this clone. The chain links TRBV25-1 to TRBJ1-5; D possibly corresponds to TRBD1 (5 bases). The V gene lost 4 bases and the J gene lost 0 bases, with 10 bases spanning the gap. The CDR3 has 15 residues. Germline assignment: CDR1 MGHDK and CDR2 SYGVNS. Here the CDR3 reads CASSATGYSNQPQHF. The CDR3 DNA sequence: TGTGCCAGCAGTGCCACAGGTTATAGCAATCAGCCCCAGCATTTT.

This rearrangement joins TRBV19 to TRBJ1-1; D not resolved. V shed 7 bases and J shed 1 base, with 13 bases lying between them. Germline values: CDR1 LNHDA, CDR2 SQIVND (reference sequence). The CDR3 length is 14 residues. The CDR3: CASTKRAENTEAFF. Here the CDR3 DNA reads TGTGCCAGTACTAAAAGGGCCGAGAACACTGAAGCTTTCTTT.

This clone was seen once. This chain links TRBV27 with TRBJ2-4; the D gene is possibly TRBD1 (5 bases). The CDR3 has 17 residues. Germline V CDR1 and CDR2: MNHEY, SMNVEV (reference sequence). Trimming removed 5 bases at V and 0 bases at J, with 17 bases between. CDR3 loop: CASSRLASGLAKNIQYF. The CDR3 nucleotides are TGTGCCAGCAGTCGCCTTGCTTCAGGGTTAGCCAAAAACATTCAGTACTTC.

This chain uses TRBV5-1 with TRBJ2-2; D remains unclear. Germline-derived CDR1 and CDR2 are SGHRS and YFSETQ. CDR3 length: 16 amino acids. The V end lost 4 bases, the J end lost 1 base, and 14 bases lay between the germline ends. CDR3 protein: CASSSPGDLNTGELFF. CDR3 sequence (DNA): TGCGCCAGCAGCAGCCCCGGAGATTTGAACACCGGGGAGCTGTTTTTT.

The chain couples TRBV10-3 to TRBJ1-2; D is ambiguous. In germline, CDR1 is ENHRY, CDR2 SYGVKD. Trimming left V 3 bases short and J 0 bases short, with 11 bases between. The CDR3 is made up of 15 amino acids. In DNA form, the CDR3 reads TGTGCCATCAGTGATGTTTCGTTAGCTAACTATGGCTACACCTTC. Its protein is CAISDVSLANYGYTF.

The chain employs TRBV19 and TRBJ2-7; the D gene is possibly TRBD2 (6 bases). V shed 5 bases and J shed 2 bases, with 13 bases lying between them. This CDR3 is built from 14 residues. The germline V gene encodes CDR1 LNHDA and CDR2 SQIVND (reference sequence). DNA of the CDR3: TGTGCCAGTAGTCCGGGACTCCAAACCTACGAGCAGTACTTC. Translating gives CASSPGLQTYEQYF.

The V call is TRBV7-8, the J call TRBJ2-7, with TRBD1 as a possible D gene (5 bases). This CDR3 is built from 15 residues. Trimming stripped 1 base from V and 1 base from J, with 11 bases between. CDR1 and CDR2 (germline): SGHVS, FQNEAQ. CDR3 loop: CASSLVQGPSYEQYF. Here the CDR3 DNA reads TGTGCCAGCAGCTTAGTTCAGGGCCCTTCCTACGAGCAGTACTTC.

The CDR3 coding sequence is TGTGCCAGCAGCCAGATAGGGACTGAAGCTTTCTTT. Its protein is CASSQIGTEAFF. The chain carries TRBV27 and TRBJ1-1; no clear D. Germline CDR1 is MNHEY and CDR2 is SMNVEV (reference sequence). The germline V and J ends were trimmed by 6 bases and 5 bases, with 10 bases remaining between them. CDR3 length equals 12 residues.

This clone was seen only a few times. The DNA for the CDR3 is TGTGCCAGCAGCGCGCCAGAGGGTGAGCAGTTCTTC. This sequence encodes CASSAPEGEQFF. This chain uses TRBV7-6 with TRBJ2-1; weak D call: TRBD2 (5 bases). The CDR3 has 12 residues. V was shortened by 5 bases and J by 9 bases, with 11 bases between the two germline ends. Germline assignment: CDR1 SGHVS and CDR2 FNYEAQ.

The chain joins TRBV9 to TRBJ2-7; 13 positions match TRBD2. CDR1 is SGDLS, CDR2 YYNGEE, per germline. Germline trimming cut 0 bases from V and 4 bases from J; bases unmatched to any gene: 7. The CDR3 totals 17 residues. Here the CDR3 reads CASSVGAPGLAGYEQYF. The CDR3 DNA is TGTGCCAGCAGCGTAGGAGCCCCGGGACTAGCGGGGTACGAGCAGTACTTC.

The chain has TRBV5-6 and TRBJ2-7, with D uncertain. CDR3 length: 13 residues. Germline V CDR1 and CDR2: SGHDT, YYEEEE. V was trimmed by 2 bases and J by 7 bases, leaving 13 bases between them. CDR3 in DNA: TGTGCCAGCAGCTTTCGGGTCGGGCAGGAGCAGTACTTC. It is translated as CASSFRVGQEQYF.